This TCR beta chain originates from a study of T cell repertoires in cytomegalovirus infection (dated by TCRdb to the late 2010s). Notes on the research overall: Donor HLA type was relevant to the analysis, as public TCR beta signatures indicated carriage of CMV infection together with the matching HLA type.

The trim is 0 bases for V and 7 bases for J, with a gap of 7 bases between the germline ends. From the cysteine through the phenylalanine, the CDR3 covers 13 amino acids. Only the CDR3 region is kept as DNA, spanning 39 bases read in frame from base 1. Looking up the germline V gene yields CDR1 ENHRY and CDR2 SYGVKD. Broad study findings and their caveats: In the ex vivo response, HLA-C-restricted CMV-specific TCR beta clonotypes were dominant, and in two of eight donors the single most frequent clonotype came from this HLA-C-restricted group. Cumulative frequency of public TCR beta family members discriminated carriers of CMV infection plus the relevant HLA type in this cohort and an independent roughly 350-donor cohort.

Sequencing used an Illumina HiSeq 1500. The public reads were run again by TCRdb, first through fastp at Q25 and then through MiXCR, and only productive beta chains were kept. Rows merge per CDR3 protein into single entries with the most common DNA and genes. The sample profile shows 150,000 to 180,000 distinct CDR3 sequences; 23% of them were found once. In total, the top ten clones hold 9.5% to 13% of the sample. For this clonotype: Which antigen it targets is not known. No base quality information exists; no much larger clone differs at one position.

The material sequenced was PBMCs. The TCR was taken from a human donor in good health (CMV status not recorded). Some clones in this sample may be carry-over from other donors' samples. This sequence uses TRBV10-3 and TRBJ1-5, with the identity of the D gene unclear. The nucleotides are TGTGCCATCAGTGAGTCGCTGTGGCAGCCCCAGCATTTT. Translated, it reads CAISESLWQPQHF.